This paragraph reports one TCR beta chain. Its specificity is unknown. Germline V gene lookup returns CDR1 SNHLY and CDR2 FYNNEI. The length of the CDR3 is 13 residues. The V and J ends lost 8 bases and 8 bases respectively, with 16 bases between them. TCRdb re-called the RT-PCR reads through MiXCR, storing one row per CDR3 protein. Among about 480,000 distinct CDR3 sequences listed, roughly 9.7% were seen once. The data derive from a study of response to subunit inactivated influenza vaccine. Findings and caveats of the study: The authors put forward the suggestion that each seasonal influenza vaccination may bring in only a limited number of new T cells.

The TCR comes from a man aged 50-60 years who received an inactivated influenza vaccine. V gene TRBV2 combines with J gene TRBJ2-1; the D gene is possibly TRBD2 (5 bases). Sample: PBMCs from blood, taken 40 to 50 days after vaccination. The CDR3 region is CASDGGSWDEQFF. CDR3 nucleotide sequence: TGTGCCAGCGATGGAGGCTCCTGGGATGAGCAGTTCTTC.